This T cell receptor beta chain came from a study of cytomegalovirus exposure and HLA in healthy donors. Data came from immunoSEQ multiplex PCR; TCRdb stores just in-frame clones and leaves some out. The data hold about 200,000 clones, with over 75% observed a single time. Germline CDR1 and CDR2: SGHNT and YYREEE (reference sequence). The germline V and J ends were trimmed by 0 bases and 4 bases, with 9 bases remaining between them. The CDR3 is made up of 14 amino acids. The rearrangement links TRBV5-4 to TRBJ2-3; TRBD1 might be the D (5 bases). The source is a woman aged 18-29 years in good health and CMV-seropositive. Material: PBMCs. The CDR3 region has the DNA TGTGCCAGCAGCTTGGGAGCAGGGCCAGATACGCAGTATTTT. Translating it yields CASSLGAGPDTQYF.